This is a list of T cell receptor beta chains from one sample in a study of blood T cell repertoires in COVID-19. Clones were sequenced by immunoSEQ multiplex PCR, and TCRdb holds only the in-frame ones, with some missing. This repertoire shows 100,000 to 120,000 clones, 70% to 90% found once; its top ten account for less than 4%. The sample consisted of peripheral blood. Receptors were obtained from a woman aged 50 to 60 with acute or convalescent COVID-19. CDR3s include the opening cysteine and the closing phenylalanine or tryptophan. A D gene is named only where the DNA matches it firmly. Clone size is shown for a subset of rows, as once, few, many or a class of expanded clone.

V	length	J	size	D	CDR3	DNA
TRBV6-1	15	TRBJ2-2	few	TRBD1	CASSGATGGTGELFF	TGTGCCAGCAGTGGAGCGACAGGGGGCACCGGGGAGCTGTTTTTT
TRBV2	12	TRBJ2-7	once	NA	CASSEAPLGQYF	TGTGCCAGCAGTGAAGCCCCCCTAGGGCAGTACTTC
TRBV2	15	TRBJ2-2	NA	NA	CASSSQGLTTGELFF	TGTGCCAGCAGCTCACAGGGCCTCACGACCGGGGAGCTGTTTTTT
TRBV29-1	13	TRBJ2-2	NA	NA	CSVASAVAGELFF	TGCAGCGTTGCGTCGGCGGTAGCCGGGGAGCTGTTTTTT
TRBV12-5	14	TRBJ2-1	NA	NA	CASPLQDSYNEQFF	TGTGCTAGTCCCCTCCAGGACTCCTACAATGAGCAGTTCTTC
TRBV15	13	TRBJ2-7	once	NA	CATSNPTGYEQYF	TGTGCCACCAGCAACCCTACGGGGTACGAGCAGTACTTC
TRBV24-1	14	TRBJ1-6	NA	TRBD1	CANNRGSYNSPLHF	TGTGCCAACAACAGGGGGTCCTATAATTCACCCCTCCACTTT
TRBV5-5	16	TRBJ2-3	NA	TRBD2	CASSLTSGSGQDTQYF	TGTGCCAGCAGCTTGACTAGCGGGAGTGGGCAAGATACGCAGTATTTT
TRBV7-9	15	TRBJ2-7	NA	TRBD2	CASSPGGARFHEQYF	TGTGCCAGCAGCCCCGGGGGGGCGCGGTTCCACGAGCAGTACTTC
TRBV2	16	TRBJ2-2	few	TRBD2	CASNHPSSGGAGELFF	TGTGCCAGCAACCACCCGTCATCGGGGGGGGCCGGGGAGCTGTTTTTT
TRBV11-3	15	TRBJ2-2	NA	TRBD2	CASSLGLAGTGELFF	TGTGCCAGCAGCTTAGGACTAGCGGGCACCGGGGAGCTGTTTTTT
TRBV5-1	15	TRBJ2-7	NA	NA	CASSLGSTPPYEQYF	TGCGCCAGCAGCTTGGGCTCTACCCCACCCTACGAGCAGTACTTC
TRBV30	15	TRBJ2-1	NA	TRBD2	CAWRTLAGAYNEQFF	TGTGCCTGGAGGACCCTAGCGGGAGCCTACAATGAGCAGTTCTTC
TRBV28	14	TRBJ1-5	NA	NA	CASSLAGGNQPQHF	TGTGCCAGCAGTTTAGCAGGGGGCAATCAGCCCCAGCATTTT
TRBV14	13	TRBJ2-7	NA	NA	CASSRDQGYEQYF	TGTGCCAGCAGCAGGGATCAGGGCTACGAGCAGTACTTC
TRBV21-1	14	TRBJ2-5	NA	NA	CASSLQGGQETQYF	TGTGCCAGCAGCCTACAAGGAGGCCAAGAGACCCAGTACTTC
TRBV6-5	14	TRBJ2-2	NA	TRBD2	CASVIAGVVGELFF	TGTGCCAGCGTGATAGCGGGAGTGGTCGGGGAGCTGTTTTTT
TRBV27	14	TRBJ1-1	NA	NA	CASSLNRQVRQAFF	TGTGCCAGCAGTTTGAACAGGCAGGTGAGGCAAGCTTTCTTT
TRBV9	13	TRBJ2-1	once	NA	CASSEDRTHEQFF	TGTGCCAGCAGCGAGGATCGGACACATGAGCAGTTCTTC
TRBV9	15	TRBJ2-7	NA	NA	CASSVGQDPSYEQYF	TGTGCCAGCAGCGTAGGACAGGATCCCTCCTACGAGCAGTACTTC
TRBV5-4	15	TRBJ2-5	NA	NA	CASSYGTSQGETQYF	TGTGCCAGCAGCTATGGGACTTCCCAGGGAGAGACCCAGTACTTC
TRBV19	14	TRBJ1-2	NA	NA	CASSIDRGNYGYTF	TGTGCCAGTAGTATAGATCGGGGAAACTATGGCTACACCTTC
TRBV28	13	TRBJ2-2	once	NA	CASRDGGTGELFF	TGTGCCAGCAGAGATGGCGGCACCGGGGAGCTGTTTTTT
TRBV18	15	TRBJ1-5	NA	TRBD1	CASSRGTGIDQPQHF	TGTGCCAGCTCACGAGGGACAGGGATCGATCAGCCCCAGCATTTT
TRBV7-9	16	TRBJ2-1	NA	NA	CASSPTRGDLVDEQFF	TGTGCCAGCAGCCCTACTCGCGGGGATTTAGTCGATGAGCAGTTCTTC
TRBV4-1	17	TRBJ2-1	NA	TRBD2	CASSQDLVSGSRNEQFF	TGCGCCAGCAGCCAAGATCTCGTTAGCGGGAGTAGAAATGAGCAGTTCTTC
TRBV6-5	15	TRBJ1-1	NA	NA	CASSYSMAQNTEAFF	TGTGCCAGCAGTTACTCCATGGCACAGAACACTGAAGCTTTCTTT
TRBV11-2	17	TRBJ2-3	once	TRBD2	CASSTRAGGSGTDTQYF	TGTGCCAGCAGCACCCGAGCGGGAGGGTCGGGCACAGATACGCAGTATTTT
TRBV19	11	TRBJ2-3	NA	NA	CASSIEDTQYF	TGTGCCAGTAGTATTGAGGATACGCAGTATTTT